What follows describes a single T cell receptor beta chain. Antigen specificity is unknown. The V gene end was trimmed by 3 bases and the J gene end by 2 bases; junction bases not matched to a gene: 8. The germline V gene has CDR1 SGDLS and CDR2 YYNGEE. The CDR3 length is 16 residues. The sample originates from a study of T cell responses to AZD1222 COVID-19 vaccine. Using immunoSEQ multiplex PCR, the repertoire was profiled, and TCRdb retains in-frame clones only, with some absent. In the table there are about 150,000 clones, over 80% of which are singletons. General observations from the study: Receipt of two AZD1222 doses was followed by a rise in Spike-specific TCR breadth and depth. Per reports, nearly half of all spike-specific TCRs target regions that are unmutated in variants.

The specimen comprised peripheral blood, sampled 28 days after the second AZD1222 dose. The genes are TRBV9 and TRBJ2-7; TRBD2 matches at 10 bases. The receptor was derived from an adult who received the AZD1222 COVID-19 vaccine. For the CDR3, the DNA is TGTGCCAGCAGCGAAGGAGGACTAGCGGCAACCTACGAGCAGTACTTC. Protein product: CASSEGGLAATYEQYF. The full variable domain, in which reference TRBV9 and TRBJ2-7 provide the parts outside the CDR3, is DSGVTQTPKHLITATGQRVTLRCSPRSGDLSVYWYQQSLDQGLQFLIQYYNGEERAKGNILERFSAQQFPDLHSELNLSSLELGDSALYFCASSEGGLAATYEQYFGPGTRLTVT.